This T cell receptor beta chain is drawn from a study of blood T cell repertoires in COVID-19. For the study at large: Donors in the United States, Italy and Spain gave samples during acute or convalescent COVID-19. The analysed material was cDNA or gDNA that came from T cells, B-cell-depleted T cells, or PBMCs.

This CDR3 has 18 residues. Original analysis: Amplification from reference gene primers served as the basis for estimated nucleated cell counts. This table comes from immunoSEQ multiplex PCR, and its TCRdb copy is limited to in-frame clones, with some not included. That table gives V, J and clone size, and the DNA gave D and trimming. The table includes roughly 110,000 clones, over 55% detected once. This receptor was obtained from a human donor with acute or convalescent COVID-19. The donor label of this sample is uncertain. The sequenced material came from peripheral blood. The chain recombines TRBV1 with TRBJ2-7; the table's D call of TRBD2 was not tested on the DNA. TRBV1 is labeled a pseudogene. CDR3 protein: CTSSQDYGRGTSGYEQYV. CDR3 nucleotides: TGCACCAGCAGCCAAGATTACGGCAGGGGGACTAGTGGTTACGAGCAGTACGTC.